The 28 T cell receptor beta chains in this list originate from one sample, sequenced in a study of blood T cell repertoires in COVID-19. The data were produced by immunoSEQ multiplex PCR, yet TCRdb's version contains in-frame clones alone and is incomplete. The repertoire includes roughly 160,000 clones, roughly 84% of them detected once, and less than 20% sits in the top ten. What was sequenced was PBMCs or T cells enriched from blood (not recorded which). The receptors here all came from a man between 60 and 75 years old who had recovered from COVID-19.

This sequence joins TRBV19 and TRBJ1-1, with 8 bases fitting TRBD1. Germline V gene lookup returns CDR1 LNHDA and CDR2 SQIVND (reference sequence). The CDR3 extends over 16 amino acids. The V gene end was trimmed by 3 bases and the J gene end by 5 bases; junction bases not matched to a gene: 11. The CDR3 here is CASSMVDQGARTEAFF. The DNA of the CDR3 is TGTGCCAGTAGTATGGTTGATCAGGGGGCTAGGACTGAAGCTTTCTTT.

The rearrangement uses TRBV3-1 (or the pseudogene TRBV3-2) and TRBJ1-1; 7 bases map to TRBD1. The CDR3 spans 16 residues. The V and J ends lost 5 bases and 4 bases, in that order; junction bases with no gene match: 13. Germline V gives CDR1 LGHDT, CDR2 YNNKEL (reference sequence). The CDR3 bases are TGTGCCAGCAGCTCACGCGTGACAGGGCGACTCACTGAAGCTTTCTTT. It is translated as CASSSRVTGRLTEAFF.

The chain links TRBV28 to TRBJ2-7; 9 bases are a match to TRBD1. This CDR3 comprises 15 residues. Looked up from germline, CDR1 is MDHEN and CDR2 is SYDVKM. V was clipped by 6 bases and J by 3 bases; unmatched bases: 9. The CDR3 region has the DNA TGTGCCAGCAGAAGCCGGGACAGGGTCTTCTACGAGCAGTACTTC. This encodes CASRSRDRVFYEQYF.

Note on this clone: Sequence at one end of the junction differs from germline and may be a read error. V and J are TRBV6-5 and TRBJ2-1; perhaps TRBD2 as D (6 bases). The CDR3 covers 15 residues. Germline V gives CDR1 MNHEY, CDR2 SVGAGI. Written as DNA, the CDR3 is TGTGTCAGCAGTTACGGGCAGGAGGGCCCCAATGAGCAGTTCTTC. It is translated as CVSSYGQEGPNEQFF.

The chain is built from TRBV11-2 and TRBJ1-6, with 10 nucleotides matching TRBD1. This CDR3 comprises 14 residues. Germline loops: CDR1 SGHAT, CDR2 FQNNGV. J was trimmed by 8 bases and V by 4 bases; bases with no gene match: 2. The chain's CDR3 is CASSSGTGDSPLHF. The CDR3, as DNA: TGTGCCAGCAGCTCCGGGACAGGGGATTCACCCCTCCACTTT.

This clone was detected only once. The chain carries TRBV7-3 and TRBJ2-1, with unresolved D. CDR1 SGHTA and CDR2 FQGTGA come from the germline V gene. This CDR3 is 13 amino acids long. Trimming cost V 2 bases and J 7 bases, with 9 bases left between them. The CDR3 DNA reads TGTGCCAGCAGCTTAGGGCCGAGAAATGAGCAGTTCTTC. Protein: CASSLGPRNEQFF.

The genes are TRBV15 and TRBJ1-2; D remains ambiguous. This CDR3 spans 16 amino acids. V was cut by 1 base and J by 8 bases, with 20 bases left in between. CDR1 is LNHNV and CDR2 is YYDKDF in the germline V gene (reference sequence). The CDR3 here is CATSRARASPPWGYTF. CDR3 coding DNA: TGTGCCACCAGCAGAGCGAGGGCCAGCCCACCCTGGGGCTACACCTTC.

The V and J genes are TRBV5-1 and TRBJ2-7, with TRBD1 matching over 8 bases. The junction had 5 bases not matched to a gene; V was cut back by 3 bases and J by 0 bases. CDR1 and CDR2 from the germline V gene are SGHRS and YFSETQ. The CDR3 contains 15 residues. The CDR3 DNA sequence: TGCGCCAGCAGCTCGACAGGGGCTGGCTCCTACGAGCAGTACTTC. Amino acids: CASSSTGAGSYEQYF.

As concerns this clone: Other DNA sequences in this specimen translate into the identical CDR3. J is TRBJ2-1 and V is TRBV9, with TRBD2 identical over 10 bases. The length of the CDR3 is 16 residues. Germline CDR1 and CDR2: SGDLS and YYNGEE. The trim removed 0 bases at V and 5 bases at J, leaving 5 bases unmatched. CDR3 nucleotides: TGTGCCAGCAGCGTAGGCCCAGCGGGAGGGGACAATGAGCAGTTCTTC. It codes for CASSVGPAGGDNEQFF.

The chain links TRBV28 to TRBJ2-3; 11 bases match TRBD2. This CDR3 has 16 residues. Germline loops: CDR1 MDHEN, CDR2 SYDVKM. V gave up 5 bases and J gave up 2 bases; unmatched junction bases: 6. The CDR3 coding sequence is TGTGCCAGCAGTAATAGCGGGAGGGCCTCCACAGATACGCAGTATTTT. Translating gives CASSNSGRASTDTQYF.

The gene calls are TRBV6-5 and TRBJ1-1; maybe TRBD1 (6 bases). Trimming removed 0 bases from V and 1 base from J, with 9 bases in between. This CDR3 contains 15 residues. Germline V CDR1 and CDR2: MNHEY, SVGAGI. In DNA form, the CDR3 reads TGTGCCAGCAGTTACTCCGGGACACAGAACACTGAAGCTTTCTTT. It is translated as CASSYSGTQNTEAFF.

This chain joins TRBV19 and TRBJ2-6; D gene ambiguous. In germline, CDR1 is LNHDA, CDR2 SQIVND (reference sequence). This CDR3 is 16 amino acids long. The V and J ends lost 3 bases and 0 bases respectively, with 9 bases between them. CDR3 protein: CASSISVVSGANVLTF. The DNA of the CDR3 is TGTGCCAGTAGTATCTCGGTCGTCTCTGGGGCCAACGTCCTGACTTTC.

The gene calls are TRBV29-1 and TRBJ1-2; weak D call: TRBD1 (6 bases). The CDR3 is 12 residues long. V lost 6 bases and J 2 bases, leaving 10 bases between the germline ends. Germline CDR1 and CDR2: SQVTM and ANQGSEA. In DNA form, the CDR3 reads TGCAGCGTCGGACAGTCGAACTATGGCTACACCTTC. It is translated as CSVGQSNYGYTF.

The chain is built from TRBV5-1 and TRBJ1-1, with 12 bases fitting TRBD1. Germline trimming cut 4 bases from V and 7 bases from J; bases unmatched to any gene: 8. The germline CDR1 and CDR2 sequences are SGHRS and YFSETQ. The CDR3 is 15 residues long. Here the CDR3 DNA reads TGCGCCAGCAGCCCGGGACAGGGGGCGGGAATTGAAGCTTTCTTT. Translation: CASSPGQGAGIEAFF.

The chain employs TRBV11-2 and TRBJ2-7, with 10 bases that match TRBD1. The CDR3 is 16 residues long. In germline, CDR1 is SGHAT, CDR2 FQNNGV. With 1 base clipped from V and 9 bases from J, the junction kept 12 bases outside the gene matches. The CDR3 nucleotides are TGTGCCAGCAGCTTAGCTGGACAGGGGGGGACGTATGTGCAGTACTTC. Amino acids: CASSLAGQGGTYVQYF.

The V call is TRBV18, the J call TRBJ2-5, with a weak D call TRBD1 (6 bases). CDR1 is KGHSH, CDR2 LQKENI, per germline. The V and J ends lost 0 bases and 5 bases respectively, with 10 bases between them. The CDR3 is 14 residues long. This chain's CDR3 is CASSPPTGQETQYF. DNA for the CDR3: TGTGCCAGCTCACCACCGACTGGACAGGAGACCCAGTACTTC.

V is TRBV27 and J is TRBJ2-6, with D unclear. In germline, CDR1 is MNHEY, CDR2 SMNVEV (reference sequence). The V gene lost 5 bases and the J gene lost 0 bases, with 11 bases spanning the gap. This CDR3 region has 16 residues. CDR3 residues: CASSRDLISGANVLTF. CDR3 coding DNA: TGTGCCAGCAGTCGAGATCTTATCTCTGGGGCCAACGTCCTGACTTTC.

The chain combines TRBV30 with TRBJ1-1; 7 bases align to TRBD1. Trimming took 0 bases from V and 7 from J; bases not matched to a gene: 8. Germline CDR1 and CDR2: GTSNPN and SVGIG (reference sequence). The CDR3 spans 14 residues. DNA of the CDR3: TGTGCCTGGAGTGTAGGGACAGCCACACTTGAAGCTTTCTTT. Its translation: CAWSVGTATLEAFF.

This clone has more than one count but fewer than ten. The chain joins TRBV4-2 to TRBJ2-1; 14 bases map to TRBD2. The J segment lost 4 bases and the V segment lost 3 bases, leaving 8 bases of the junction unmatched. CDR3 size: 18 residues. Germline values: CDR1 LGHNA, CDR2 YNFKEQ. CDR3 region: CASSHGTGTSGGYNEQFF. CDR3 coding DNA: TGTGCCAGCAGCCACGGAACCGGGACTAGCGGGGGATACAATGAGCAGTTCTTC.

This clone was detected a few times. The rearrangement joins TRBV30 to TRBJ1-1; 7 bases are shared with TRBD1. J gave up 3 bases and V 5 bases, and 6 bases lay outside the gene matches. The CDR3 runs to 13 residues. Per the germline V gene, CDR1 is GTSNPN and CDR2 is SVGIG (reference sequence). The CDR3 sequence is CAWAGTVHTEAFF. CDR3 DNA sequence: TGTGCCTGGGCGGGGACAGTCCACACTGAAGCTTTCTTT.

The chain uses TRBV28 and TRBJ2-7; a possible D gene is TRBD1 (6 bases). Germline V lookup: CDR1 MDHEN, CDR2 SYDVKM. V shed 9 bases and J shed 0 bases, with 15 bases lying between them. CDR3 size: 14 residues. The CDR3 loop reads CASRTGKSSYEQYF. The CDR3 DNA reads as TGTGCCAGTAGAACAGGGAAGAGCTCCTACGAGCAGTACTTC.

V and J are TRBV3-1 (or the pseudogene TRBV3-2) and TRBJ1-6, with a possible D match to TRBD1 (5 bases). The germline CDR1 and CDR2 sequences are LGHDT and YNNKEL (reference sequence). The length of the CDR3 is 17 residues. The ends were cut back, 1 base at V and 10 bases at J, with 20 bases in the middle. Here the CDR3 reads CASSQVGPPKGSSPLHF. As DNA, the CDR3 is TGTGCCAGCAGCCAAGTGGGCCCTCCTAAGGGGTCCTCACCCCTCCACTTT.

The CDR3 coding sequence is TGCGCCAGCAGCTTGGCCTCGAACACTGAAGCTTTCTTT. This translates into CASSLASNTEAFF. The rearrangement joins TRBV5-1 to TRBJ1-1; D call uncertain. The CDR3 runs 13 residues. The V gene lost 0 bases and the J gene lost 1 base, with 4 bases spanning the gap. The V gene's germline CDR1 is SGHRS and CDR2 YFSETQ.

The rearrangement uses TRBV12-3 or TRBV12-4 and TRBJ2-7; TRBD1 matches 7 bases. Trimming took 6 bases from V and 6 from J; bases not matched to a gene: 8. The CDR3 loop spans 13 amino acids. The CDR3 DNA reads TGTGCCAGCAGGAGAGGGGGCGCGGGCGAGCAGTACTTC. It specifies CASRRGGAGEQYF.

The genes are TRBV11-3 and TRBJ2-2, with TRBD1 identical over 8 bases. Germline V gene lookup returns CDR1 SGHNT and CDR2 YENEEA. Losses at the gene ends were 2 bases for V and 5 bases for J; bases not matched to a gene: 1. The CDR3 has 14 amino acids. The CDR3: CASSLRQGTGELFF. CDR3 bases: TGTGCCAGCAGCTTAAGACAGGGGACCGGGGAGCTGTTTTTT.

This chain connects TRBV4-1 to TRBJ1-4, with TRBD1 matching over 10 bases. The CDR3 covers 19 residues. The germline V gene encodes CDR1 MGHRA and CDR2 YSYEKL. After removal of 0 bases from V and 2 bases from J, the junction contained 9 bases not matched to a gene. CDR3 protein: CASSQEGTGEAGTNEKLFF. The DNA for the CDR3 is TGCGCCAGCAGCCAAGAGGGGACAGGGGAGGCCGGCACTAATGAAAAACTGTTTTTT.

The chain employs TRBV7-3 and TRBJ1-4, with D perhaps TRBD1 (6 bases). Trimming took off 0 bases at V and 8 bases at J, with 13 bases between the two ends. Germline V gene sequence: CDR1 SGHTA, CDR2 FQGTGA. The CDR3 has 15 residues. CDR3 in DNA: TGTGCCAGCAGCTTAACCGGGGGGGCCCGGGAAAAACTGTTTTTT. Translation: CASSLTGGAREKLFF. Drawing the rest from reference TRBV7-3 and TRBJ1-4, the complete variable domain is GAGVSQTPSNKVTEKGKYVELRCDPISGHTALYWYRQSLGQGPEFLIYFQGTGAADDSGLPNDRFFAVRPEGSVSTLKIQRTERGDSAVYLCASSLTGGAREKLFFGSGTQLSVL.

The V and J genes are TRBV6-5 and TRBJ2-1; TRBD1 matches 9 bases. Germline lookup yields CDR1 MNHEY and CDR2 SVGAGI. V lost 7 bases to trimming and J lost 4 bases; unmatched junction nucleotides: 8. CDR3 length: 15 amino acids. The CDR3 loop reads CASKSGGQGYNEQFF. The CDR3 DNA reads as TGTGCCAGCAAATCTGGGGGACAGGGATACAATGAGCAGTTCTTC.